The 13 T cell receptor beta chains listed next were all sequenced from one sample in a study of tumor-infiltrating lymphocytes in primary liver carcinoma. Co-extracted RNA and DNA came from around 20-30 mg of unsorted bulk tissue. Constant-region priming of around 530 ng total RNA yielded TCR beta cDNA. What produced the TCR beta libraries was three nested multiplex PCR rounds using slightly modified ARM-PCR. PCR rounds one and two used TRBV1-TRBV30 forward primers with a C-beta reverse primer for roughly 9 cycles each. Using its own MiXCR run on the multiplex PCR reads, TCRdb lists one record per CDR3 protein. The table has about 21,000 distinct CDR3 sequences, 65% to 85% seen once; the top ten hold approximately 40%. Specimen: liver tumor tissue from sampling region 1. Subset here: tumor region T1, superior pole. The receptor source for this set is a man aged 40-50 years with primary liver carcinoma and hepatitis B virus infection.

Of note for this clonotype: A much larger clone is a single base away; this may be a read error. The chain carries TRBV29-1 and TRBJ2-7, with a weak D call TRBD2 (7 bases). Per germline, CDR1 SQVTM and CDR2 ANQGSEA. CDR3 length equals 13 residues. The CDR3 coding sequence is TGCAGCGCTAAAGGGGGGGCCTCCTACGGGCAGTACTTC. This encodes CSAKGGASYGQYF.

By share of the sample, this clonotype is medium-sized. V is TRBV4-1 and J is TRBJ1-4; maybe TRBD1 (5 bases). Trimming removed 3 bases from V and 8 bases from J, with 13 bases in between. The CDR3 loop spans 14 amino acids. Germline assignment: CDR1 MGHRA and CDR2 YSYEKL. CDR3 sequence reads: CASSQGDSTEKLFF. The DNA of the CDR3 is TGCGCCAGCAGCCAGGGTGACAGTACCGAAAAACTGTTTTTT.

This clonotype was observed once. The rearrangement uses TRBV11-2 and TRBJ2-3, with D tentatively TRBD1 or TRBD2 (5 bases each). This CDR3 is 15 amino acids long. Looked up from germline, CDR1 is SGHAT and CDR2 is FQNNGV. The ends were cut back, 6 bases at V and 4 bases at J, with 17 bases in the middle. CDR3 sequence (DNA): TGTGCCAGCAGTCTGTACGTTGGGGGTCCAGATACGCAGTATTTT. This codes for CASSLYVGGPDTQYF.

Comment on this clonotype: This CDR3 fails to terminate in the conserved phenylalanine or tryptophan, so it likely reflects a read error. The chain has TRBV10-3 and TRBJ2-1; 10 bases match TRBD2. V shed 7 bases, J shed 4 bases, and the junction held 4 bases outside the gene matches. The germline gives CDR1 ENHRY, CDR2 SYGVKD. CDR3 size: 14 residues. This CDR3 is CAITASGSYNEQFL. In nucleotides, the CDR3 is TGTGCCATCACGGCTAGCGGGAGTTACAATGAGCAGTTCTTG.

This clonotype occurred many times. The genes are TRBV4-1 and TRBJ2-6, with TRBD2 as a possible D gene (6 bases). Germline CDR1 is MGHRA and CDR2 is YSYEKL. The CDR3 consists of 17 residues. Deletions cut 0 bases from V and 1 base from J, with 10 bases between. The CDR3 sequence is CASSQEPAGSGANVLTF. The CDR3 DNA is TGCGCCAGCAGCCAAGAACCCGCGGGGTCTGGGGCCAACGTCCTGACTTTC.

A remark on this clonotype: The junction and the germline gene differ at one end; a read error may be behind it. The chain links TRBV6-1 to TRBJ2-3; unclear D gene. The CDR3 runs to 12 residues. Germline V lookup: CDR1 MNHNS, CDR2 SASEGT. CDR3 protein: CVAGELTDTQYF. The CDR3 coding sequence is TGCGTCGCAGGAGAGCTCACAGATACGCAGTATTTT.

Notes on this clonotype: Given the absence of the conserved phenylalanine or tryptophan at the CDR3 end, a read error is likely. The limits of the CDR3 on the DNA are not certain, so only TCRdb's listed CDR3 is given. The chain recombines TRBV29-1 with TRBJ2-7. Germline lookup yields CDR1 SQVTM and CDR2 ANQGSEA. The CDR3 is 13 amino acids in total, end residues counted. Here the CDR3 reads CSVAGVPSYEKYY.

This clonotype is judged medium-sized. CDR3 nucleotides: TGTGCTAGTGGTGTGGAGCGGGGATCAGGCACCGGGGAGCTGTTTTTT. The encoded protein is CASGVERGSGTGELFF. The genes are TRBV12-5 and TRBJ2-2; 7 nucleotides align to TRBD2. CDR3 length: 16 residues. The trim removed 5 bases at V and 4 bases at J, leaving 10 bases unmatched. The germline V gene has CDR1 LGHNT and CDR2 FRNRAP.

In the case of this clonotype: At one end the junction does not follow the germline gene, possibly because of a read error. The chain employs TRBV11-2 and TRBJ2-5, with a possible D match to TRBD2 (6 bases). Germline assignment: CDR1 SGHAT and CDR2 FQNNGV. The CDR3 length is 16 residues. The CDR3 sequence: CASNQIPGGGKETQYF. CDR3 DNA: TGTGCCAGCAACCAAATTCCTGGCGGAGGGAAAGAGACTCAGTACTTC.

Concerning this clonotype: One junction end does not reproduce the germline sequence, and a read error may be involved. The chain uses TRBV5-1 and TRBJ2-2; perhaps D is TRBD1 or TRBD2 (5 bases each). Germline V gene sequence: CDR1 SGHRS, CDR2 YFSETQ. This CDR3 comprises 16 residues. CDR3: CATSFSGTLSTGELLF. CDR3 bases: TGCGCCACCAGCTTCTCGGGGACGCTTAGCACCGGGGAGCTGCTTTTT.

In the case of this clonotype: No conserved phenylalanine or tryptophan ends this CDR3, so it is likely a read error. This rearrangement joins TRBV4-1 to TRBJ2-1; TRBD2 matches at 11 bases. Germline V lookup: CDR1 MGHRA, CDR2 YSYEKL. This CDR3 has 17 amino acids. The CDR3 sequence is CANSQDSGRVPYNEQFL. CDR3 in DNA: TGCGCCAACAGCCAGGATAGCGGGAGGGTCCCCTACAATGAGCAGTTCCTC.

Comments on this clonotype: Without the conserved terminal phenylalanine or tryptophan, this CDR3 likely stems from a read error. The chain carries TRBV11-2 and TRBJ2-5; D not certain. CDR3 length: 12 amino acids. V dropped 9 bases and J dropped 0 bases, with 8 bases sitting between them. Germline CDR1 reads SGHAT; CDR2 reads FQNNGV. CDR3 in DNA: TGTGCCAGTGCTTTGTACCAAGAGACCCAGTACTTA. Translation gives CASALYQETQYL.

As concerns this clonotype: A read error may produce the germline difference seen at one junction end. The V and J genes are TRBV11-2 and TRBJ2-2; the D gene is possibly TRBD2 (6 bases). CDR1 and CDR2 (germline): SGHAT, FQNNGV. The CDR3 extends over 17 amino acids. The CDR3 nucleotides read TGTGCCAGCAGTTTAACATCAGGAGGGGCGAACACCGGGGAACTGTTTTTT. As protein: CASSLTSGGANTGELFF.